This TCR beta chain is from a study of T cell responses to AZD1222 COVID-19 vaccine. Method: immunoSEQ multiplex PCR; TCRdb's copy keeps in-frame clones and lacks some. The table includes about 120,000 clones, 70% to 90% detected once. Notes on the study in general: Donors in the cohort were predominantly white British and more often female, and clonal diversity was possibly underestimated. Baseline serostatus was positive in only six AZD1222 recipients. Spike-specific TCR breadth rose after two AZD1222 doses, and depth rose as well.

The V gene's germline CDR1 is SNHLY and CDR2 FYNNEI. The J segment lost 1 base and the V segment lost 4 bases, leaving 6 bases of the junction unmatched. The CDR3 contains 15 residues. A note on this clone: Its antigen remains unidentified.

This sequence was found in an adult in good health. V gene TRBV2 combines with J gene TRBJ2-7; 8 bases align to TRBD2. Specimen: peripheral blood, collected on day 0 of AZD1222 vaccination. The CDR3 loop reads CASSAWGTSSYEQYF. The CDR3 DNA reads TGTGCCAGCAGTGCCTGGGGGACTAGTTCCTACGAGCAGTACTTC. Together with reference TRBV2 and TRBJ2-7, the CDR3 gives the full variable domain: EPEVTQTPSHQVTQMGQEVILRCVPISNHLYFYWYRQILGQKVEFLVSFYNNEISEKSEIFDDQFSVERPDGSNFTLKIRSTKLEDSAMYFCASSAWGTSSYEQYFGPGTRLTVT.